This is a list of T cell receptor beta chains from one sample in a study of shared clonotypes between healthy human individuals. Sequencing was performed with immunoSEQ multiplex PCR; in TCRdb, only in-frame clones are kept and a portion is missing. Of roughly 700,000 clones detected, approximately 79% appear once; the ten largest clones hold approximately 1.6%. Sequencing input: memory CD4+ T cells sorted from blood. These receptors were collected from a woman in her twenties or thirties in good health. The CDR3 runs from the conserved cysteine through the conserved F or W.

v_gene: TRBV5-1; j_gene: TRBJ2-1; CDR3aa: CASSLVASGRPSINEQFF
v_gene: TRBV7-9; j_gene: TRBJ2-7; CDR3aa: CASSLTGGQGDAQYF
v_gene: TRBV5-1; j_gene: TRBJ2-2; CDR3aa: CASSLFGGSITGELFF
v_gene: TRBV30; j_gene: TRBJ2-5; CDR3aa: CAWSLTSGSINF
v_gene: TRBV2; j_gene: TRBJ1-4; CDR3aa: CASSLNRVGFF
v_gene: TRBV14; j_gene: TRBJ2-7; CDR3aa: CASSQGGGAYEQYF
v_gene: TRBV7-2; j_gene: TRBJ2-7; CDR3aa: CASSSRTGTGGSEQYF
v_gene: TRBV4-1; j_gene: TRBJ2-7; CDR3aa: CASSQAMGQQYEQYF
v_gene: TRBV28; j_gene: TRBJ1-2; CDR3aa: CASRGGGQGDGYTF
v_gene: TRBV6-5; j_gene: TRBJ2-7; CDR3aa: CASSYSFLGAYEQYF
v_gene: TRBV10-3; j_gene: TRBJ2-7; CDR3aa: CAIRGQGNYEQYF
v_gene: TRBV2; j_gene: TRBJ1-2; CDR3aa: CASSERGTNYGYTF
v_gene: TRBV19; j_gene: TRBJ2-7; CDR3aa: CASGSGRGLEQYF
v_gene: TRBV11-2; j_gene: TRBJ2-3; CDR3aa: CASSLRLAGGRADTQYF
v_gene: TRBV28; j_gene: TRBJ2-3; CDR3aa: CASSPNTPVHTQYF
v_gene: TRBV6-6; j_gene: TRBJ1-5; CDR3aa: CASSYWQGNQPQHF
v_gene: TRBV19; j_gene: TRBJ1-1; CDR3aa: CAASGSTEAFF